This record looks at one T cell receptor (beta chain) sequence and its context. Its antigen is not yet known. No much larger clonotype is one base removed from it; base qualities were not supplied. In the prospective study, participants were 18 to 89 years old, resided in around 25 geographic areas of the United States, and were enrolled through a virtual design. Cohort assignment in the prospective study relied on participant-reported clinical history from a screening survey and a study questionnaire. A participant counted as exposed if, within 2 weeks of entering the study, that participant had been in contact with someone who had a PCR-confirmed or clinician-diagnosed COVID-19 case. In the prospective study, mobile phlebotomists collected whole blood, serum and a nasopharyngeal or oropharyngeal swab from each participant. Over a roughly 2-month period, participants in the prospective study had the option of providing additional blood draws and questionnaires. Prospective study blood samples were shipped either frozen or at room temperature before DNA extraction.

This record belongs to a study of blood T cell repertoires in COVID-19 (dated by TCRdb to between 2020 and 2021). Looking at the study overall: Collaborator samples came from the United States, Italy and Spain and covered acute and convalescent phases of COVID-19. The material from the prospective study consisted of cDNA or gDNA derived from T cells, B-cell-depleted T cells, or PBMCs. Samples were obtained from the ongoing ImmuneRACE study (first 160 participants) and from about 1,300 subjects provided by 6 global collaborators. The repertoires were made available in a free public database intended to serve as a resource for research on the immune response to SARS-CoV-2. Deeply sampled blood TCRbeta repertoires from subjects exposed to, actively infected with, or recovered from COVID-19 were included in the dataset. Where available, HLA class I and class II types were taken from metadata supplied by the sample provider and were not determined by assay-based typing. Nearly every sample came with metadata listing a de-identified subject ID, COVID-19 status, age in years and sex.

TCRbeta CDR3 regions were amplified from genomic DNA by means of the immunoSEQ Assay, a bias-controlled multiplex PCR. The original pipeline was this. The number of nucleated cells in each sample was estimated from the amplification of reference gene primers within the assay. To quantify the absolute abundance of each unique TCRbeta CDR3 rearrangement, sequence reads were collapsed and filtered. For each sample, productive Simpson clonality was calculated as the square root of Simpson's diversity index over productive rearrangements. TCRdb took this table from immuneACCESS and kept in-frame rearrangements with V and J called. Such tables lack part of the clones; where checked against another copy, unresolved V genes explain under half of the gap, and the rest is unexplained. V, J and clone size derive from that table, while D and trimming were established from the DNA sequence. Present in this sample are a few hundred thousand clones, 80% to 90% of which were seen just once. The biggest ten clones account for under 7% of the sample.

Points the paper makes about the study in general: The amount of clinical and demographic metadata varied by source and participant and was provided uncurated.

The cysteine opens and the phenylalanine closes a CDR3 of 13 amino acids. Only the CDR3 region is kept as DNA, spanning 39 bases read in frame from base 1. The germline V gene encodes CDR1 SGHDN and CDR2 FVKESK. The V and J ends are trimmed by 5 bases and 1 base, leaving 9 bases between them. The rearrangement joined TRBV14 to TRBJ2-7; matching of 5 bases hints at TRBD2 as the D gene. This clonotype originated in a woman aged 50 to 60 who had been exposed to COVID-19. Sample: PBMCs or T cells enriched from blood (not recorded which). The CDR3 region: CASSWTGSYEQYF. The DNA sequence follows: TGTGCCAGCAGCTGGACTGGGTCCTACGAGCAGTACTTC.